The 22 T cell receptor beta chains given below trace back to one sample, sequenced in a study of blood T cell repertoires in COVID-19. Clones were sequenced by immunoSEQ multiplex PCR, and TCRdb holds only the in-frame ones, with some missing. This sample carries fewer than 100,000 clones, about nine tenths of them seen once, and the ten largest clones take 40% to 55%. Sample: peripheral blood. The receptors shown here come from a human donor in a cohort sampled during active COVID-19.

The rearrangement links TRBV7-2 to TRBJ1-6, with TRBD1 identical over 7 bases. Germline V lookup: CDR1 SGHTA, CDR2 FQGNSA. The CDR3 loop spans 14 amino acids. V lost 5 bases, J lost 16 bases, and 14 bases stayed unmatched. The CDR3 region is CASSRTGVLLELHF. The CDR3 bases are TGTGCCAGCAGCCGTACAGGGGTTTTGTTGGAACTCCACTTT.

The chain links TRBV6-6 to TRBJ2-5; D is perhaps TRBD1 (6 bases). Germline assignment: CDR1 MNHNY and CDR2 SVGAGI (reference sequence). The CDR3 runs 14 residues. V was shortened by 0 bases and J by 7 bases, with 12 bases between the two germline ends. The chain's CDR3 is CASSYSTGQVTQYF. As DNA, the CDR3 is TGTGCCAGCAGTTACTCAACAGGGCAGGTGACCCAGTACTTC.

The J gene is TRBJ1-5, the V gene TRBV5-1, with 12 bases that match TRBD1. The germline gives CDR1 SGHRS, CDR2 YFSETQ. CDR3 length: 17 amino acids. With V trimmed by 4 bases and J by 5 bases, 10 bases remained unmatched. Written as DNA, the CDR3 is TGCGCCAGCAGCCCCGGGACAGGGGGCCAGTGGGATCAGCCCCAGCATTTT. Residues: CASSPGTGGQWDQPQHF.

The chain's CDR3 is CASSQGRGAYNEQFF. The CDR3 DNA is TGCGCCAGCAGCCAAGGGCGGGGGGCCTACAATGAGCAGTTCTTC. V is TRBV4-3 and J is TRBJ2-1, with 8 positions matching TRBD2. Germline V gene data show CDR1 as LGHNA and CDR2 as YSLEER. Unmatched junction bases numbered 1, after V lost 1 base and J lost 2 bases. CDR3 size: 15 residues.

This clone showed up just once. V and J are TRBV2 and TRBJ1-2; possible D gene TRBD1, 5 bases. The V end was cut by 8 bases, the J end by 4 bases, with 14 bases between. The CDR3 totals 13 residues. Germline V gene data show CDR1 as SNHLY and CDR2 as FYNNEI. CDR3: CASQQVLSYGYTF. Here the CDR3 DNA reads TGTGCCAGCCAACAGGTTCTTAGCTATGGCTACACCTTC.

V usage is TRBV10-3 and J usage is TRBJ2-1; 7 bases line up with TRBD2. There are 15 residues in the CDR3. V dropped 2 bases and J dropped 2; count of bases not matched to a gene: 3. Germline V gene lookup returns CDR1 ENHRY and CDR2 SYGVKD. CDR3 region: CAISEPGGPYNEQFF. CDR3 DNA sequence: TGTGCCATCAGTGAGCCGGGAGGACCCTACAATGAGCAGTTCTTC.

The chain joins TRBV7-9 to TRBJ1-1, with a possible D match to TRBD1 (5 bases). The CDR3 covers 14 residues. Looked up from germline, CDR1 is SEHNR and CDR2 is FQNEAQ (reference sequence). V shed 3 bases and J shed 3 bases, with 11 bases lying between them. CDR3 sequence: CASSFFTRDTEAFF. For the CDR3, the DNA is TGTGCCAGCAGCTTCTTCACCAGGGACACTGAAGCTTTCTTT.

J is TRBJ1-5 and V is TRBV2; D remains unclear. The CDR3 length is 14 residues. Germline V gene data show CDR1 as SNHLY and CDR2 as FYNNEI. Trimming removed 0 bases at V and 4 bases at J, with 7 bases between. The CDR3 DNA reads TGTGCCAGCAGTGAAGCTTTTCTGAATCAGCCCCAGCATTTT. It encodes CASSEAFLNQPQHF.

This clone came up once. The chain employs TRBV29-1 and TRBJ1-1; D unresolved. V gave up 5 bases and J gave up 0 bases, with 10 bases separating them. Germline values: CDR1 SQVTM, CDR2 ANQGSEA. The CDR3 loop spans 13 amino acids. The CDR3 protein is CSVSRRMNTEAFF. In DNA form, the CDR3 reads TGCAGCGTTTCCCGGAGGATGAACACTGAAGCTTTCTTT.

The V and J genes are TRBV12-2 and TRBJ2-3; TRBD2, the table's D call, lacks a check against the DNA. TRBV12-2 is classified as a pseudogene. The CDR3 loop spans 13 amino acids. The CDR3 here is CASRLVTRNTQYF. CDR3 DNA sequence: TGTGCAAGTCGCTTAGTGACTCGTAATACGCAGTATTTT.

The rearrangement uses TRBV6-1 and TRBJ2-5; D remains ambiguous. The germline gives CDR1 MNHNS, CDR2 SASEGT. This CDR3 is built from 13 residues. Trimming stripped 2 bases from V and 2 bases from J, with 6 bases between. The CDR3 loop is CASSEILQETQYF. The CDR3 nucleotides are TGTGCCAGCAGTGAAATCCTTCAAGAGACCCAGTACTTC.

This chain connects TRBV5-8 to TRBJ1-2; D gene ambiguous. Trimming removed 2 bases at V and 6 bases at J, with 8 bases between. CDR3 length: 12 residues. Germline V gene sequence: CDR1 SGHTS, CDR2 YDEGEE. The CDR3 region is CASSFFEDGYTF. CDR3 sequence (DNA): TGTGCCAGCAGCTTTTTTGAGGATGGCTACACCTTC.

This clone was detected once. This rearrangement joins TRBV5-1 to TRBJ2-7; the match to TRBD2 covers 8 bases. J gave up 7 bases and V 0 bases, and 9 bases lay outside the gene matches. Per germline, CDR1 SGHRS and CDR2 YFSETQ. This CDR3 has 15 amino acids. The DNA for the CDR3 is TGCGCCAGCAGCTTGGAAGCGGGAGCGTCCTTGGAGCAGTACTTC. This codes for CASSLEAGASLEQYF.

V and J are TRBV7-9 and TRBJ2-1; TRBD1 aligns across 7 bases. The CDR3 is 11 residues long. Germline V gene sequence: CDR1 SEHNR, CDR2 FQNEAQ (reference sequence). J lost 15 bases, V lost 4 bases, and 6 bases had no gene match. The CDR3 coding sequence is TGTGCCAGCAGCTCGGCGGACAGGCCGTTCTTC. Protein product: CASSSADRPFF.

V and J are TRBV5-4 and TRBJ2-1, with 8 bases fitting TRBD2. Trimming took 2 bases from V and 3 from J; bases not matched to a gene: 4. The CDR3 extends over 15 amino acids. Germline V gene lookup returns CDR1 SGHNT and CDR2 YYREEE (reference sequence). This chain's CDR3 is CASSLTSGVYNEQFF. The CDR3 DNA is TGTGCCAGCAGCTTAACTAGCGGAGTCTACAATGAGCAGTTCTTC.

The V gene is TRBV7-3, the J gene TRBJ1-1; D not certain. CDR3 size: 15 residues. CDR1 is SGHTA, CDR2 FQGTGA, per germline. V lost 1 base and J 4 bases, leaving 13 bases between the germline ends. CDR3 in DNA: TGTGCCAGCAGCTTAAATGGAGGGAAGGGCACTGAAGCTTTCTTT. Translation gives CASSLNGGKGTEAFF.

As concerns this clone: Relative to the germline gene, one junction end is altered; a read error may explain this. This chain connects TRBV10-2 to TRBJ2-7; TRBD1 agrees at 7 bases. This CDR3 has 11 residues. Germline V gene data show CDR1 as WSHSY and CDR2 as SAAADI. CDR3 DNA: TGCGCCAGTTACGGACAGGACGAACTAAACTTC. Translating gives CASYGQDELNF.

The chain is built from TRBV3-1 (or the pseudogene TRBV3-2) and TRBJ1-2; no firm D call. Trimming removed 1 base at V and 8 bases at J, with 14 bases between. The CDR3 has 14 amino acids. Germline CDR1 is LGHDT and CDR2 is YNNKEL (reference sequence). DNA for the CDR3: TGTGCCAGCAGCCAAGGTTCGAGTGGTCGGGGCTACACCTTC. Its translation: CASSQGSSGRGYTF.

The V and J genes are TRBV7-8 and TRBJ2-7, with TRBD2 matching over 9 bases. Germline CDR1 and CDR2: SGHVS and FQNEAQ. J was trimmed by 0 bases and V by 5 bases; bases with no gene match: 5. The CDR3 runs 15 residues. CDR3 protein: CASSPTSGLSYEQYF. CDR3 nucleotide sequence: TGTGCCAGCAGCCCAACTAGCGGGCTCTCCTACGAGCAGTACTTC.

This clone was observed a single time. V and J are TRBV11-2 and TRBJ2-7, with TRBD2 matching 10 bases. The CDR3 length is 15 residues. Germline loops: CDR1 SGHAT, CDR2 FQNNGV. Losses at the gene ends were 5 bases for V and 5 bases for J; bases not matched to a gene: 9. In DNA, the CDR3 is TGTGCCAGCAGCCCACAGGGGACTAGCGAGGACGAGCAGTACTTC. As protein: CASSPQGTSEDEQYF. Together with reference TRBV11-2 and TRBJ2-7, the CDR3 gives the full variable domain: EAGVAQSPRYKIIEKRQSVAFWCNPISGHATLYWYQQILGQGPKLLIQFQNNGVVDDSQLPKDRFSAERLKGVDSTLKIQPAKLEDSAVYLCASSPQGTSEDEQYFGPGTRLTVT.

The chain has TRBV7-9 and TRBJ2-5; D is possibly TRBD2 (6 bases). V was shortened by 3 bases and J by 7 bases, with 18 bases between the two germline ends. This CDR3 comprises 15 residues. Germline-derived CDR1 and CDR2 are SEHNR and FQNEAQ (reference sequence). The DNA for the CDR3 is TGTGCCAGCAGCTTCGCCTTAGCGGAAGAGGTGACCCAGTACTTC. As protein: CASSFALAEEVTQYF.

The V call is TRBV4-1, the J call TRBJ2-1; the match to TRBD2 covers 10 bases. The CDR3 consists of 17 residues. CDR1 is MGHRA, CDR2 YSYEKL, per germline. Trimming took 0 bases from V and 4 from J; bases not matched to a gene: 6. CDR3 protein: CASSQDPAGGSYNEQFF. The CDR3 coding sequence is TGCGCCAGCAGCCAAGATCCAGCGGGAGGGTCGTACAATGAGCAGTTCTTC.